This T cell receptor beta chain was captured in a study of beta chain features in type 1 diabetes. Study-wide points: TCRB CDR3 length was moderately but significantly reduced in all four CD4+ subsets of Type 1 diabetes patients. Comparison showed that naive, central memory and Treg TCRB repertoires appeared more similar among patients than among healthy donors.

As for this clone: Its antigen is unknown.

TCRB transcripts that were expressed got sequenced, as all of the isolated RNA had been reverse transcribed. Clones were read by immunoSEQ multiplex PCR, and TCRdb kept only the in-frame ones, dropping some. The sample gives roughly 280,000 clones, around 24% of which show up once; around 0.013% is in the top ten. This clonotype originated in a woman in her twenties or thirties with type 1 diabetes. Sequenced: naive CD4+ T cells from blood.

Here the CDR3 DNA reads TGTGCCTGGAGTACAGGGGGCGAGCAGTACTTC. As protein: CAWSTGGEQYF. The chain links TRBV30 to TRBJ2-7, with 8 bases identical to TRBD1. The CDR3 sequence is 11 residues long. Germline CDR1 and CDR2: GTSNPN and SVGIG (reference sequence). The junction had 0 bases not matched to a gene; V was cut back by 2 bases and J by 6 bases.